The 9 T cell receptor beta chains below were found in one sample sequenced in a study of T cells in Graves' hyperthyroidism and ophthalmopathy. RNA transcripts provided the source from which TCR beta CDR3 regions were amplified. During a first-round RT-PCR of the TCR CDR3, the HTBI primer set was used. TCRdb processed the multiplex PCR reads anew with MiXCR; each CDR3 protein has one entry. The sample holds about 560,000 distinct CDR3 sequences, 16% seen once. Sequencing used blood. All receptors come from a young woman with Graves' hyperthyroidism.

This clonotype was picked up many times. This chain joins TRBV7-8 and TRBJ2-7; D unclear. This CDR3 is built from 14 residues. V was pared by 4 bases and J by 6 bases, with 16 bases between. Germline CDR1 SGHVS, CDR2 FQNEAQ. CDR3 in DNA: TGTGCCAGCAGCTCCGAAATCCCCCTGACCGAGCAGTACTTC. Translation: CASSSEIPLTEQYF. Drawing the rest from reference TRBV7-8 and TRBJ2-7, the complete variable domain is GAGVSQSPRYKVAKRGQDVALRCDPISGHVSLFWYQQALGQGPEFLTYFQNEAQLDKSGLPSDRFFAERPEGSVSTLKIQRTQQEDSAVYLCASSSEIPLTEQYFGPGTRLTVT.

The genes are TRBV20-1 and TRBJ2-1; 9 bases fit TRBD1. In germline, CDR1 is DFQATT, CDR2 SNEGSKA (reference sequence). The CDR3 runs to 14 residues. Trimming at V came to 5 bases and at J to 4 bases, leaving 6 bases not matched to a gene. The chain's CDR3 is CSAEKDRGYNEQFF. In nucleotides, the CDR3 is TGCAGTGCTGAAAAGGACAGGGGATACAATGAGCAGTTCTTC.

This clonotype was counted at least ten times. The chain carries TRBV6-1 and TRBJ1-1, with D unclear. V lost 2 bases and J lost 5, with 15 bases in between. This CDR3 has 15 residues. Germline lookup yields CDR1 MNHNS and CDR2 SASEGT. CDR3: CASSEWDGGKTEAFF. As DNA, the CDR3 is TGTGCCAGCAGTGAATGGGATGGCGGTAAAACTGAAGCTTTCTTT.

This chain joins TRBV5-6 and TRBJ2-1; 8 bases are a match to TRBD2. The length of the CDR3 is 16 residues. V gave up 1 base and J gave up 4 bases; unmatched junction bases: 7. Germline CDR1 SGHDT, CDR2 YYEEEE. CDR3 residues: CASSLRDGRAYNEQFF. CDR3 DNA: TGTGCCAGCAGCTTGCGTGACGGGAGGGCTTACAATGAGCAGTTCTTC.

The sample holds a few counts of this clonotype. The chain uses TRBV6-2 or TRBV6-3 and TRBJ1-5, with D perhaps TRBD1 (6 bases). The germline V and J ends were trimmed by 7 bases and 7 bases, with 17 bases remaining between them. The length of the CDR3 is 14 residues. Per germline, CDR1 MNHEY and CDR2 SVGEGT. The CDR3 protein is CASTIGGSGQPQHF. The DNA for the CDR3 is TGTGCCAGCACGATAGGGGGGAGTGGACAGCCCCAGCATTTT.

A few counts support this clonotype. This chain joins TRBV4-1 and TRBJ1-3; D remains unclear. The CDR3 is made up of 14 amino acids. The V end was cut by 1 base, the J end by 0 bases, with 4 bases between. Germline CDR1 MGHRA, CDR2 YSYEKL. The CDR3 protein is CASSQGISGNTIYF. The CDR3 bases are TGCGCCAGCAGCCAAGGGATCTCTGGAAACACCATATATTTT.

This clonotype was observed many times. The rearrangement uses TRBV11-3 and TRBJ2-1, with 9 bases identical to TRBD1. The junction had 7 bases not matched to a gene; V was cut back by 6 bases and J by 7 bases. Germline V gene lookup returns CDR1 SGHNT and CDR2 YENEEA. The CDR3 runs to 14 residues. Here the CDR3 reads CASRGTGSWNEQFF. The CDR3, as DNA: TGTGCCAGCAGGGGGACAGGGTCTTGGAATGAGCAGTTCTTC.

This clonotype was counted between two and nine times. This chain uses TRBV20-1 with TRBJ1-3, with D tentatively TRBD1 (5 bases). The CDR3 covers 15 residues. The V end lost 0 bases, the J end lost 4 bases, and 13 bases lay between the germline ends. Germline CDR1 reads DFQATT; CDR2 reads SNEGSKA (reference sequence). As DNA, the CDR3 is TGCAGTGCTAGAGATTTTGGGGGTTCGGGAAACACCATATATTTT. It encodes CSARDFGGSGNTIYF.

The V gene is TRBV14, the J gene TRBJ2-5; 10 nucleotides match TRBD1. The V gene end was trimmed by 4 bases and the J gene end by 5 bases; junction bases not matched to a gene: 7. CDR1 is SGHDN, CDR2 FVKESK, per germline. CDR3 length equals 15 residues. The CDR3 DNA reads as TGTGCCAGCAGCCTTGGGACAGGGGCTGGGGAGACCCAGTACTTC. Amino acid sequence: CASSLGTGAGETQYF.